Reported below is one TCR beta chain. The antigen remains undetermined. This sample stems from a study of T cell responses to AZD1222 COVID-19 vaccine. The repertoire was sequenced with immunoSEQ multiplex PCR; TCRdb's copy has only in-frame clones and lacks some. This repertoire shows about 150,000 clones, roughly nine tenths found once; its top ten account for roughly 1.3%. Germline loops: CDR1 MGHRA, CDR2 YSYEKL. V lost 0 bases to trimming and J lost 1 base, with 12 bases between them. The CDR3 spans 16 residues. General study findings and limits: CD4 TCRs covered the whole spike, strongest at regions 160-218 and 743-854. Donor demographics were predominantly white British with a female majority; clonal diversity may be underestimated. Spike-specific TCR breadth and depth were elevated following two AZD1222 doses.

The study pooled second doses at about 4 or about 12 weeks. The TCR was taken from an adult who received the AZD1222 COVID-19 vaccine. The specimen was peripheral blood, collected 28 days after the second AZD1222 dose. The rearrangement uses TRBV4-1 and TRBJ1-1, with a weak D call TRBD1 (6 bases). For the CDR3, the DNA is TGCGCCAGCAGCCAAGAAATGAGGACAGCGAACACTGAAGCTTTCTTT. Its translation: CASSQEMRTANTEAFF.